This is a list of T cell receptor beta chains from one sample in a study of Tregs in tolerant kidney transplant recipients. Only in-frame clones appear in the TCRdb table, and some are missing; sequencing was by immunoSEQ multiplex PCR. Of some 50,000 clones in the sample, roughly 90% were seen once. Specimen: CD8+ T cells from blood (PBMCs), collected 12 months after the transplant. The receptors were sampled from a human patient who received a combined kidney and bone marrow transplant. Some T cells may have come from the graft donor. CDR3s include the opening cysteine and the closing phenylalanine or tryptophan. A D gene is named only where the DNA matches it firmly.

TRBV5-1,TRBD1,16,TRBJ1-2,TGCGCCAGCAGCTTGTACACTATGACAGGGGACTATGGCTACACCTTC,CASSLYTMTGDYGYTF
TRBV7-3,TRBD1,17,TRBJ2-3,TGTGCCAGCAGCTCGGATAGACGGGGACAGGGAACAGATACGCAGTATTTT,CASSSDRRGQGTDTQYF
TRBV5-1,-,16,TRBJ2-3,TGCGCCAGCAGCTTGGGCACTAGCCCTTCCACAGATACGCAGTATTTT,CASSLGTSPSTDTQYF
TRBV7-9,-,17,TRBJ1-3,TGTGCCAGCAGCCTTAGCTCACGCAGTAAAAGTACGGACACCATATATTTT,CASSLSSRSKSTDTIYF
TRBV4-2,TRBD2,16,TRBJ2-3,TGTGCCAGCAGCCAAGCACTAGCGGGGTTGGCAGATACGCAGTATTTT,CASSQALAGLADTQYF
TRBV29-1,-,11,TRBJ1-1,TGCAGCGTCCCGGACATTTATGAAGCTTTCTTT,CSVPDIYEAFF
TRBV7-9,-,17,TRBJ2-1,TGTGCCAGCAGCTTACCATTTATCGGCGTAAGGGGCAATGAGCAGTTCTTC,CASSLPFIGVRGNEQFF
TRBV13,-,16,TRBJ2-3,TGTGCCAGCAGCTTAGGGGGCGGGACTAGCACAGATACGCAGTATTTT,CASSLGGGTSTDTQYF
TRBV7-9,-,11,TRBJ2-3,TGTGCCAGCAGGAGTACAGATACGCAGTATTTT,CASRSTDTQYF
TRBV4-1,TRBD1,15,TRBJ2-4,TGCGCCAGCAGCCGGCGACAGGGGGGCAAAAACATTCAGTACTTC,CASSRRQGGKNIQYF
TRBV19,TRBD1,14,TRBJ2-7,TGTGCCAGTAGTCTGGGACAGAGCTCCTACGAGCAGTACTTC,CASSLGQSSYEQYF